Each of the 9 T cell receptor beta chains below was sequenced from the same sample in a study of blood T cell repertoires in COVID-19. The method was immunoSEQ multiplex PCR; TCRdb's version includes in-frame clones alone and lacks a portion of them. The table has about 280,000 clones, 75% to 90% seen once; the top ten hold about 2.5%. The sample comprised PBMCs or T cells enriched from blood (not recorded which). Receptors originate from a woman between 50 and 59 years old who had recovered from COVID-19.

This clone was found a few times. The chain is built from TRBV7-6 and TRBJ1-6; possibly TRBD1 for D (5 bases). This CDR3 contains 16 residues. The germline V gene has CDR1 SGHVS and CDR2 FNYEAQ. The V and J ends lost 1 base and 6 bases respectively, with 13 bases between them. The CDR3 DNA reads as TGTGCCAGCAGCTTAGTACATTTCGGGGGTAATTCACCCCTCCACTTT. It encodes CASSLVHFGGNSPLHF.

This chain connects TRBV3-1 (or the pseudogene TRBV3-2) to TRBJ2-1, with D unresolved. Trimming took 4 bases from V and 1 from J, leaving 8 bases between them. The CDR3 is 14 amino acids. Germline CDR1 LGHDT, CDR2 YNNKEL (reference sequence). CDR3 bases: TGTGCCAGCAGCCCCACTCGATCCTACAATGAGCAGTTCTTC. This encodes CASSPTRSYNEQFF.

The chain joins TRBV7-2 to TRBJ2-1; D is perhaps TRBD2 (6 bases). V lost 5 bases and J lost 9, with 20 bases in between. CDR3 size: 15 residues. Germline CDR1 is SGHTA and CDR2 is FQGNSA. The CDR3 DNA reads as TGTGCCAGCAGCCGGGCGGGATCCACGAGGAGTGAGCAGTTCTTC. Protein sequence: CASSRAGSTRSEQFF.

The chain recombines TRBV4-1 with TRBJ1-2; 8 bases map to TRBD1. CDR3 length: 13 amino acids. The germline V gene encodes CDR1 MGHRA and CDR2 YSYEKL. Trimming at V came to 4 bases and at J to 3 bases, leaving 1 base not matched to a gene. The CDR3 DNA reads as TGCGCCAGCAGCCTACAGGGGGACTATGGCTACACCTTC. Its translation is CASSLQGDYGYTF.

The chain joins TRBV28 to TRBJ1-1; tentative D call: TRBD1 (5 bases). V lost 11 bases to trimming and J lost 5 bases, with 21 bases between them. CDR3 size: 14 residues. Germline CDR1 is MDHEN and CDR2 is SYDVKM. CDR3 DNA sequence: TGTGCCTCCTTGACAGTGGGGAGGACAACTGAAGCTTTCTTT. Translating it yields CASLTVGRTTEAFF.

This chain links TRBV5-6 with TRBJ1-4; D is unresolved. The CDR3 runs to 17 residues. Germline V CDR1 and CDR2: SGHDT, YYEEEE. V lost 4 bases to trimming and J lost 0 bases, with 16 bases between them. This chain's CDR3 is CASSVTNGVTTNEKLFF. The CDR3 nucleotides read TGTGCCAGCAGCGTGACCAACGGGGTCACAACTAATGAAAAACTGTTTTTT. Variable domain in full (rest from reference TRBV5-6 and TRBJ1-4): DAGVTQSPTHLIKTRGQQVTLRCSPKSGHDTVSWYQQALGQGPQFIFQYYEEEERQRGNFPDRFSGHQFPNYSSELNVNALLLGDSALYLCASSVTNGVTTNEKLFFGSGTQLSVL.

The chain links TRBV6-5 to TRBJ1-3, with D unresolved. This CDR3 is built from 15 residues. Germline V gene lookup returns CDR1 MNHEY and CDR2 SVGAGI. V was clipped by 2 bases and J by 0 bases, with 8 bases between them. CDR3 nucleotides: TGTGCCAGCAGTTACCGTGCGGGCTCTGGAAACACCATATATTTT. Protein: CASSYRAGSGNTIYF.

This chain links TRBV3-1 (or the pseudogene TRBV3-2) with TRBJ1-1; 9 bases match TRBD1. V gave up 0 bases and J gave up 2 bases; unmatched junction bases: 7. Germline V CDR1 and CDR2: LGHDT, YNNKEL (reference sequence). This CDR3 comprises 17 residues. CDR3 DNA: TGTGCCAGCAGCCAAGATTTTTCGGGACAGGGTAACACTGAAGCTTTCTTT. Translated, it gives CASSQDFSGQGNTEAFF.

The chain uses TRBV5-1 and TRBJ2-1; 8 bases map to TRBD2. The V gene end was trimmed by 2 bases and the J gene end by 7 bases; junction bases not matched to a gene: 5. CDR1 is SGHRS and CDR2 is YFSETQ in the germline V gene. CDR3 length equals 14 residues. CDR3 sequence (DNA): TGCGCCAGCAGCTTCGCGGGGGGTCAGAATGAGCAGTTCTTC. Its protein is CASSFAGGQNEQFF.